Listed below are T cell receptor beta chains from one sample, sequenced in a study of human T cells and chemical hapten exposure. TCRdb analysed the RACE reads with MiXCR anew, one entry per CDR3 protein. The table has tens of thousands of distinct CDR3 sequences, approximately 10% seen once; the top ten hold approximately 4.2%. This specimen was whole blood, taken in connection with sensitization to the hapten diphenylcyclopropenone (DPC). Source of these receptors: a woman in her thirties or forties with alopecia areata. Some clones in this sample may be carry-over from other donors' samples. The CDR3 runs from the conserved cysteine through the conserved F or W. Each record gives: D gene, V gene, J gene, clone size, CDR3 protein, CDR3 DNA. A D gene is named only where the DNA matches it firmly. The size of a clone is reported for some rows only, either as once, few or many, or as a class for expanded clones.

D: TRBD1
V: TRBV12-3/TRBV12-4
J: TRBJ2-5
size: many
CDR3: CASSPNRGQSSGETQYF
DNA: TGTGCCAGCAGTCCCAACAGGGGGCAAAGTTCGGGAGAGACCCAGTACTTC

D: NA
V: TRBV7-9
J: TRBJ1-1
size: many
CDR3: CASSPTNTEAFF
DNA: TGTGCCAGCAGCCCAACGAACACTGAAGCTTTCTTT

D: NA
V: TRBV19
J: TRBJ1-1
size: NA
CDR3: CASSRGVNTEAFF
DNA: TGTGCCAGTAGTAGGGGGGTGAACACTGAAGCTTTCTTT

D: NA
V: TRBV7-2
J: TRBJ1-2
size: NA
CDR3: CASSLDRRQVYGYTF
DNA: TGTGCCAGCAGCTTGGACCGCCGGCAGGTCTATGGCTACACCTTC

D: NA
V: TRBV30
J: TRBJ2-1
size: many
CDR3: CAWNSGPYNEQFF
DNA: TGTGCCTGGAACAGCGGCCCTTACAATGAGCAGTTCTTC

D: TRBD1
V: TRBV19
J: TRBJ2-1
size: NA
CDR3: CASSMDRGLFNEQFF
DNA: TGTGCCAGTAGTATGGATAGGGGGCTGTTCAATGAGCAGTTCTTC

D: TRBD2
V: TRBV4-3
J: TRBJ2-5
size: many
CDR3: CASSQDRTSGLPEAQYF
DNA: TGCGCCAGCAGCCAAGATCGGACTAGCGGGCTCCCCGAGGCCCAGTACTTC

D: NA
V: TRBV21-1
J: TRBJ1-1
size: many
CDR3: CASSKAAGRLNTEAFF
DNA: TGTGCCAGCAGCAAAGCCGCGGGACGGTTGAACACTGAAGCTTTCTTT

D: NA
V: TRBV12-3/TRBV12-4
J: TRBJ1-3
size: many
CDR3: CASISWQGEGNTIYF
DNA: TGTGCCAGCATTAGTTGGCAGGGAGAAGGAAACACCATATATTTT

D: TRBD1
V: TRBV7-9
J: TRBJ1-1
size: many
CDR3: CASSGRTGGRTEAFF
DNA: TGTGCCAGCAGCGGCAGAACAGGGGGGAGGACTGAAGCTTTCTTT

D: NA
V: TRBV3-1
J: TRBJ2-7
size: few
CDR3: CASSQGLNSGEQYF
DNA: TGTGCCAGCAGCCAAGGTCTGAACAGCGGCGAGCAGTACTTC

D: NA
V: TRBV21-1
J: TRBJ1-1
size: NA
CDR3: CASTKTGVPEAFF
DNA: TGTGCCAGCACCAAAACGGGGGTCCCTGAAGCTTTCTTT

D: TRBD1
V: TRBV11-2
J: TRBJ2-1
size: NA
CDR3: CASSSFPGQGNNEQFF
DNA: TGTGCCAGCAGCTCCTTTCCGGGACAGGGTAACAATGAGCAGTTCTTC

D: NA
V: TRBV4-1
J: TRBJ1-1
size: many
CDR3: CASSHDRRNTEAFF
DNA: TGCGCCAGCAGCCATGACAGGAGGAACACTGAAGCTTTCTTT

D: NA
V: TRBV28
J: TRBJ2-6
size: NA
CDR3: CASSPIPGTGANVLTF
DNA: TGTGCCAGCAGTCCAATCCCAGGGACCGGGGCCAACGTCCTGACTTTC

D: NA
V: TRBV27
J: TRBJ1-2
size: many
CDR3: CASSPREGPLHYGYTF
DNA: TGTGCCAGCAGTCCCCGCGAGGGCCCCCTTCACTATGGCTACACCTTC

D: NA
V: TRBV7-2
J: TRBJ2-5
size: few
CDR3: CASSRPTGTQYF
DNA: TGTGCCAGCAGCCGACCCACCGGGACCCAGTACTTC

D: NA
V: TRBV11-2
J: TRBJ2-1
size: NA
CDR3: CASSLSSQNNEQFF
DNA: TGTGCCAGCAGCTTATCGTCCCAAAACAATGAGCAGTTCTTC

D: NA
V: TRBV5-1
J: TRBJ1-5
size: many
CDR3: CASSLGPGWDQPQHF
DNA: TGCGCCAGCAGCTTGGGGCCCGGGTGGGATCAGCCCCAGCATTTT

D: TRBD2
V: TRBV30
J: TRBJ2-7
size: few
CDR3: CAWSPGLAGNYEQYF
DNA: TGTGCCTGGAGCCCGGGACTAGCGGGAAACTACGAGCAGTACTTC

D: TRBD2
V: TRBV7-3
J: TRBJ2-5
size: few
CDR3: CASSLLAGDQETQYF
DNA: TGTGCCAGCAGCTTACTAGCGGGGGACCAAGAGACCCAGTACTTC

D: TRBD1
V: TRBV18
J: TRBJ1-1
size: few
CDR3: CASSPTQGVVEAFF
DNA: TGTGCCAGCTCACCAACACAGGGGGTCGTTGAAGCTTTCTTT

D: NA
V: TRBV12-3/TRBV12-4
J: TRBJ1-1
size: NA
CDR3: CASSPVGGLTEAFF
DNA: TGTGCCAGCAGCCCGGTGGGGGGCCTCACTGAAGCTTTCTTT

D: TRBD1
V: TRBV6-2/TRBV6-3
J: TRBJ1-5
size: few
CDR3: CASTFAGTGVRSNQPQHF
DNA: TGTGCCAGCACCTTTGCCGGGACAGGGGTCCGGAGCAATCAGCCCCAGCATTTT

D: NA
V: TRBV6-1
J: TRBJ1-2
size: NA
CDR3: CASSESGQTLYGYTF
DNA: TGTGCCAGCAGTGAATCTGGACAGACCCTTTATGGCTACACCTTC

D: NA
V: TRBV29-1
J: TRBJ2-4
size: NA
CDR3: CSVGDGDIQYF
DNA: TGCAGCGTTGGGGACGGGGACATTCAGTACTTC

D: NA
V: TRBV28
J: TRBJ1-1
size: many
CDR3: CASGGAFF
DNA: TGTGCCAGCGGAGGAGCTTTCTTT

D: TRBD2
V: TRBV20-1
J: TRBJ2-7
size: few
CDR3: CSARASGRTHEQYF
DNA: TGCAGTGCTAGGGCCAGCGGGAGGACCCACGAGCAGTACTTC

D: TRBD1
V: TRBV6-2/TRBV6-3
J: TRBJ2-3
size: NA
CDR3: CASSYTRGRTGPTDTQYF
DNA: TGTGCCAGCAGTTACACTAGGGGCCGGACAGGGCCGACAGATACGCAGTATTTT

D: TRBD1
V: TRBV6-2/TRBV6-3
J: TRBJ1-1
size: many
CDR3: CASYRTGVGTEAFF
DNA: TGTGCCAGCTACAGGACAGGGGTCGGCACTGAAGCTTTCTTT

D: NA
V: TRBV6-2/TRBV6-3
J: TRBJ2-7
size: few
CDR3: CASTKGTSYYEQYF
DNA: TGTGCCAGCACCAAAGGGACCTCTTACTACGAGCAGTACTTC

D: TRBD1
V: TRBV7-2
J: TRBJ1-1
size: NA
CDR3: CASSLVTGAEAFF
DNA: TGTGCCAGCAGCTTAGTCACAGGGGCCGAAGCTTTCTTT

D: NA
V: TRBV4-3
J: TRBJ2-7
size: many
CDR3: CASSQGRRAYEQYF
DNA: TGCGCCAGCAGCCAAGGACGGAGGGCCTACGAGCAGTACTTC